These T cell receptor beta chains were read from a single sample in a study of identical twins. From the 5' RACE reads, TCRdb called clonotypes with MiXCR, one entry per CDR3 protein. The data show 1.5 million to 2 million distinct CDR3 sequences, about 30% seen once. Sequences were obtained from cord blood. Receptors originate from a newborn girl in good health. Each CDR3 is given with its conserved first and last residue. A D gene is named only where the DNA matches it firmly. Clone size is not always given. Where it is, it says once, few, many or a class for expanded clones.

len	v_gene	abundance	d_gene	j_gene	CDR3nt	CDR3aa
12	TRBV3-1	-	-	TRBJ2-7	TGTGCCAGCAGCCGGCAGGATTACGAGCAGTACTTC	CASSRQDYEQYF
15	TRBV12-5	-	-	TRBJ2-1	TGTGCTAGTGGTTTGAGGGGGGCCGTCTACAATGAGCAGTTCTTC	CASGLRGAVYNEQFF
16	TRBV5-1	-	-	TRBJ2-1	TGCGCCAGCAGCTGGGGCGACCAGGGTGGGCACAATGAGCAGTTCTTC	CASSWGDQGGHNEQFF
14	TRBV27	-	-	TRBJ1-5	TGTGCCAGCTCACTAAAACTAATTAATCAGCCCCAGCATTTT	CASSLKLINQPQHF
14	TRBV6-2/TRBV6-3	-	-	TRBJ2-5	TGTGCCAGCCGCCCCGTTCGACTCCAAGAGACCCAGTACTTC	CASRPVRLQETQYF
15	TRBV5-1	-	-	TRBJ2-7	TGCGCCAGCAGCCTTGGGACACTAATCGCGAACGAGCAGTACTTC	CASSLGTLIANEQYF
18	TRBV5-1	-	-	TRBJ2-1	TGCGCCGGCAGCTTGCGACCGATAGCGGTGAGCTCCTACAATGAGCAGTTCTTC	CAGSLRPIAVSSYNEQFF
16	TRBV9	few	-	TRBJ2-1	TGTGCCAGCAGCGTAGAAGGCCTCCCGGGGTACAATGAGCAGTTCTTC	CASSVEGLPGYNEQFF
16	TRBV4-2	-	TRBD2	TRBJ2-1	TGTGCCAGCAGCCCTCTACTAGCGGGAGCCTACAATGAGCAGTTCTTC	CASSPLLAGAYNEQFF
16	TRBV4-2	-	-	TRBJ2-6	TGTGCCAGCGGCAGAGCAGGAATTGCTGGGGCCAACGTCCTGACTTTC	CASGRAGIAGANVLTF
14	TRBV5-1	-	-	TRBJ2-3	TGCGCCAGCAGCTTGGATACTAGCCTGGATGAGCAGTATTTT	CASSLDTSLDEQYF
16	TRBV6-1	-	TRBD1	TRBJ1-2	TGTGCCAGCAGTGAAGCCTGGACAGGGGGCAACTATGGCTACACCTTC	CASSEAWTGGNYGYTF
12	TRBV10-2	once	TRBD1	TRBJ2-7	TGCGCCGGCAGCGGACAGGGCTACGAGCAGTACTTC	CAGSGQGYEQYF
13	TRBV6-6	-	-	TRBJ2-7	TGTGCCAGCAGTTACTCGAGGGACAACGAGCAGTACTTC	CASSYSRDNEQYF
15	TRBV6-6	-	-	TRBJ1-3	TGTGCCAGCAGTGACCACGGGGATTCTGGAAACACCATATATTTT	CASSDHGDSGNTIYF
16	TRBV28	-	TRBD1	TRBJ1-2	TGTGCCAGCAGTGTCGGGACAGGGGGCAGGAGCTATGGCTACACCTTC	CASSVGTGGRSYGYTF
13	TRBV2	once	-	TRBJ1-1	TGTGCCAGCAGGCCTCCCCGGAACACTGAAGCTTTCTTT	CASRPPRNTEAFF
15	TRBV12-5	few	-	TRBJ2-3	TGTGCTAGTGGTTTCTTCGCACATACTACAGATACGCAGTATTTT	CASGFFAHTTDTQYF
15	TRBV20-1	-	-	TRBJ2-1	TGCAGTGCTAGAGATGGGGCGGGGGCTTACAATGAGCAGTTCTTC	CSARDGAGAYNEQFF
15	TRBV15	-	-	TRBJ2-1	TGTGCCACCAGCCTCTTGGAAGTATCCTACAATGAGCAGTTCTTC	CATSLLEVSYNEQFF
14	TRBV28	few	-	TRBJ2-1	TGTGCCAGCAGTTTAGGTAGTCCTCCGGGTGAGCAGTTCTTC	CASSLGSPPGEQFF
16	TRBV7-6	-	TRBD2	TRBJ2-7	TGTGCCAGCAGCCCGTGGACTAGCGGGGGACTCAATGAGCAGTACTTC	CASSPWTSGGLNEQYF
20	TRBV6-5	-	TRBD2	TRBJ2-1	TGTGCCAGCAGTTATTTTATCCCGGGACTAGCGGGGAGCTCCTACAATGAGCAGTTCTTC	CASSYFIPGLAGSSYNEQFF
16	TRBV28	few	TRBD1	TRBJ1-2	TGTGCCAGCAGCTATACCGGGACAGGGACCAACTATGGCTACACCTTC	CASSYTGTGTNYGYTF
15	TRBV20-1	-	-	TRBJ2-4	TGCAGTGCTAGACAGGGTGCGGGGGCCAAAAACATTCAGTACTTC	CSARQGAGAKNIQYF
16	TRBV4-2	few	TRBD2	TRBJ2-5	TGTGCCAGCAGCCAAGCCGGACTAGCGGGGGTCAATGAGCAGTACTTC	CASSQAGLAGVNEQYF
15	TRBV7-2	-	TRBD1	TRBJ2-7	TGTGCCAGCAGCTTAACCCCGGGACAGCATTACGAGCAGTACTTC	CASSLTPGQHYEQYF
14	TRBV11-1	-	-	TRBJ2-1	TGTGCCAGCAGCTTAATCAGAGGGGTGCATGAGCAGTTCTTC	CASSLIRGVHEQFF
16	TRBV3-1	-	-	TRBJ2-7	TGTGCCAGCAGCCTAAGCCACAGGGTCCTAAACTACGAGCAGTACTTC	CASSLSHRVLNYEQYF
13	TRBV20-1	many	TRBD1	TRBJ2-7	TGCAGTGCTAGAAGGGACAGGGCCTACGAGCAGTACTTC	CSARRDRAYEQYF
18	TRBV7-9	-	-	TRBJ2-7	TGTGCCAGCAGCTTAGCTTCGTGGTCAGGAGGCCCGGAGGGCGAGCAGTACTTC	CASSLASWSGGPEGEQYF
14	TRBV20-1	-	-	TRBJ2-7	TGCAGTGCTAGAGACCCGGACAGATCTTACGAGCAGTACTTC	CSARDPDRSYEQYF
13	TRBV19	-	-	TRBJ2-2	TGTGCCAGTAGTATGCGGCTCTCCGGGGAGCTGTTTTTT	CASSMRLSGELFF
16	TRBV12-3/TRBV12-4	-	TRBD2	TRBJ2-1	TGTGCCAGCAGTTTGACTAGCGGGAGAACAGGGAATGAGCAGTTCTTC	CASSLTSGRTGNEQFF
16	TRBV20-1	-	-	TRBJ2-7	TGCAGTGCTAGAGATCGGAGAGGATTTAGCTCCTACGAGCAGTACTTC	CSARDRRGFSSYEQYF
16	TRBV20-1	-	TRBD1	TRBJ1-6	TGCAGTGCCCCGAGGCAGGACAGGGGAAGCAATTCACCCCTCCACTTT	CSAPRQDRGSNSPLHF
15	TRBV24-1	-	TRBD2	TRBJ2-1	TGTGCCACCAGTGATTCCGCGGGAGCCTACAATGAGCAGTTCTTC	CATSDSAGAYNEQFF